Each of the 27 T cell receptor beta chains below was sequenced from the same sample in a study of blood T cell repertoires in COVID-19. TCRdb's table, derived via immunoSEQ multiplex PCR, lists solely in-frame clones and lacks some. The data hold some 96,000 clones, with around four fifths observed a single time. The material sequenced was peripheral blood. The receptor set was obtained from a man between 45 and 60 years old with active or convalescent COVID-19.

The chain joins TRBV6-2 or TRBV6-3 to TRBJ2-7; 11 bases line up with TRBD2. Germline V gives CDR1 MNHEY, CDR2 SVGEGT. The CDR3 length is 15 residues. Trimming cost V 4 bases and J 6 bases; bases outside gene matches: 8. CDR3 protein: CASSSSGTSGFEQYF. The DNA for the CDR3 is TGTGCCAGCAGTTCCTCCGGGACTAGCGGTTTCGAGCAGTACTTC.

The CDR3: CASSLVGAAEAFF. In DNA, the CDR3 is TGTGCCAGCAGCTTGGTGGGGGCAGCTGAAGCTTTCTTT. The chain combines TRBV5-4 with TRBJ1-1; D perhaps matches TRBD1 (6 bases). Trimming took 0 bases from V and 6 from J, leaving 9 bases between them. This CDR3 has 13 residues. Per the germline V gene, CDR1 is SGHNT and CDR2 is YYREEE (reference sequence).

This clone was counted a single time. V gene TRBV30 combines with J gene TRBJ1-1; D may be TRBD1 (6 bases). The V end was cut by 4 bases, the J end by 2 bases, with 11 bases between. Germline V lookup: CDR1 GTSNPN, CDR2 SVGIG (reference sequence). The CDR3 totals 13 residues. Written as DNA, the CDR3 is TGTGCCTGGACGACAGGCAGAAACACTGAAGCTTTCTTT. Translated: CAWTTGRNTEAFF.

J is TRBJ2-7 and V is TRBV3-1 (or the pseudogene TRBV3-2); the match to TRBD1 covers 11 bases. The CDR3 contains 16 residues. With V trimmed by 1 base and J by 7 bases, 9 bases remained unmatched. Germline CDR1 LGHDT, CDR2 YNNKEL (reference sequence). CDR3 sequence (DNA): TGTGCCAGCAGCCAAGTTGGAGGACAGGGGGCGAGGGAGCAGTACTTC. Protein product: CASSQVGGQGAREQYF.

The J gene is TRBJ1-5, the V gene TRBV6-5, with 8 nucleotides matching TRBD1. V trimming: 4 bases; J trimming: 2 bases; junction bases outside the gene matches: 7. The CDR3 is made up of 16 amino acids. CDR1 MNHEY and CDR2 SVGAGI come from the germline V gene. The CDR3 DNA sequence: TGTGCCAGCAGTTCTCGACAGGGGAGGGGCAATCAGCCCCAGCATTTT. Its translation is CASSSRQGRGNQPQHF.

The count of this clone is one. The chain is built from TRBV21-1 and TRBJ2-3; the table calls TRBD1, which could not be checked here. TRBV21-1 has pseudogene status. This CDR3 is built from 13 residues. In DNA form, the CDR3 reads TGTGCCAGCGGGGACAGTAGCACAGATACGCAGTATTTT. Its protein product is CASGDSSTDTQYF.

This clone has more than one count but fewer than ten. CDR3 nucleotides: TGTGCCAGCAGTGAATTTTGGACAGGGAGGAGTACTGAAGCTTTCTTT. Its protein product is CASSEFWTGRSTEAFF. V gene TRBV6-1 combines with J gene TRBJ1-1; 8 bases fit TRBD1. Germline CDR1 is MNHNS and CDR2 is SASEGT. This CDR3 region has 16 residues. Trimming cost V 2 bases and J 5 bases; bases outside gene matches: 10.

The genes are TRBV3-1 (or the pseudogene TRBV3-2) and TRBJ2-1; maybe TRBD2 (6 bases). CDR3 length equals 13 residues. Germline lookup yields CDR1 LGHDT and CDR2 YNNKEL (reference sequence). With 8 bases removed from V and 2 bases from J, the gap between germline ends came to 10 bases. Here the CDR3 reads CASGGFTYNEQFF. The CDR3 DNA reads TGTGCCAGCGGGGGGTTTACCTACAATGAGCAGTTCTTC.

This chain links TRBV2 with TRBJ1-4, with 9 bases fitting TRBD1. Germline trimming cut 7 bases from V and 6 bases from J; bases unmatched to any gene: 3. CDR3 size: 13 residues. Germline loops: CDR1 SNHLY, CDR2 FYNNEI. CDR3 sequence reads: CASNRDRDEKLFF. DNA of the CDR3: TGTGCCAGCAACCGGGACAGGGATGAAAAACTGTTTTTT.

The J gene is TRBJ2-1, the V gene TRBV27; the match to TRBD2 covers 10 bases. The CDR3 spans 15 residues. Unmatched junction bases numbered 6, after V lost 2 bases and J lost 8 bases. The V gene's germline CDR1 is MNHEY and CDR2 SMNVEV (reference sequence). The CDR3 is CASSLVSGRSYEQFF. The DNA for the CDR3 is TGTGCCAGCAGTTTAGTTAGCGGGAGGTCATATGAGCAGTTCTTC.

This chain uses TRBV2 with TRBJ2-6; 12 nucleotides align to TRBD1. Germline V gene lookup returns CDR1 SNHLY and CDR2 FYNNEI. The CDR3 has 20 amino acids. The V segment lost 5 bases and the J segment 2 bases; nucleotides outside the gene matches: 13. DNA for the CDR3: TGTGCCAGCAGTCAACCATTTGGGGGACAGGGGGCAACTGGGGCCAACGTCCTGACTTTC. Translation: CASSQPFGGQGATGANVLTF. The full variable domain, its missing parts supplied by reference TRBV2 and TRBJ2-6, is EPEVTQTPSHQVTQMGQEVILRCVPISNHLYFYWYRQILGQKVEFLVSFYNNEISEKSEIFDDQFSVERPDGSNFTLKIRSTKLEDSAMYFCASSQPFGGQGATGANVLTFGAGSRLTVL.

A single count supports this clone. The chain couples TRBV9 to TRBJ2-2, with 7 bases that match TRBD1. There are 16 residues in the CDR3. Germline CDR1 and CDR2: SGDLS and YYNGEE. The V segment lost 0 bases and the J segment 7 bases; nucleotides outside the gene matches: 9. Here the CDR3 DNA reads TGTGCCAGCAGCGTAGTCACAGGGGCCTCCGGCGGGGAGCTGTTTTTT. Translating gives CASSVVTGASGGELFF.

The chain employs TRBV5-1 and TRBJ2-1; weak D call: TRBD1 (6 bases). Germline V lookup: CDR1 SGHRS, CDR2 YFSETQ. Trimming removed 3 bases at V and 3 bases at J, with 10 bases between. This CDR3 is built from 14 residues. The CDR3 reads CASSSGTNYNEQFF. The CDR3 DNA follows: TGCGCCAGCAGCTCCGGGACAAACTACAATGAGCAGTTCTTC. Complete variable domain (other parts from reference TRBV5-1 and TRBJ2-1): KAGVTQTPRYLIKTRGQQVTLSCSPISGHRSVSWYQQTPGQGLQFLFEYFSETQRNKGNFPGRFSGRQFSNSRSEMNVSTLELGDSALYLCASSSGTNYNEQFFGPGTRLTVL.

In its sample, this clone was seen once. This chain's CDR3 is CASSPRASGNTIYF. In DNA form, the CDR3 reads TGTGCCAGCAGCCCCAGGGCCTCTGGAAACACCATATATTTT. This rearrangement joins TRBV3-1 (or the pseudogene TRBV3-2) to TRBJ1-3, with a possible D match to TRBD1 (5 bases). V was clipped by 4 bases and J by 0 bases, with 7 bases between them. Germline V gene data show CDR1 as LGHDT and CDR2 as YNNKEL (reference sequence). The CDR3 runs 14 residues.

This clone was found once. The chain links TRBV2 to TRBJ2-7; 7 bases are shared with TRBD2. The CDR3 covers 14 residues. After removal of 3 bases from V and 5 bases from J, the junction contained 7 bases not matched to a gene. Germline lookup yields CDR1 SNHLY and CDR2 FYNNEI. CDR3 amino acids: CASSDRTSSNEQYF. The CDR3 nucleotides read TGTGCCAGCAGTGATAGGACTAGTTCGAACGAGCAGTACTTC.

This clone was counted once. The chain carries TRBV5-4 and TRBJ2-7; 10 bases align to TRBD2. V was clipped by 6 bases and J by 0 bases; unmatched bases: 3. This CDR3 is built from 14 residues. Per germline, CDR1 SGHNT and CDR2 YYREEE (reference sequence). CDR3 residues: CASKREGSSYEQYF. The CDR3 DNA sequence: TGTGCCAGCAAGCGGGAGGGCAGCTCCTACGAGCAGTACTTC.

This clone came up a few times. The CDR3 coding sequence is TGTGCCAGCAGCTTCCAGGGGATGAACACTGAAGCTTTCTTT. Encoded protein: CASSFQGMNTEAFF. V usage is TRBV11-2 and J usage is TRBJ1-1; D perhaps matches TRBD1 (6 bases). V gave up 3 bases and J gave up 0 bases, with 8 bases separating them. The CDR3 length is 14 residues. Per germline, CDR1 SGHAT and CDR2 FQNNGV.

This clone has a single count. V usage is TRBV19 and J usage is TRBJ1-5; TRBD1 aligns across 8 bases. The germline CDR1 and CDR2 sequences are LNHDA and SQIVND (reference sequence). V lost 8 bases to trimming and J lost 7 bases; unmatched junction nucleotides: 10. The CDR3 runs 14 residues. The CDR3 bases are TGTGCCAGTCGGACAGGGCCCCAAGGCCAGCCCCAGCATTTT. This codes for CASRTGPQGQPQHF.

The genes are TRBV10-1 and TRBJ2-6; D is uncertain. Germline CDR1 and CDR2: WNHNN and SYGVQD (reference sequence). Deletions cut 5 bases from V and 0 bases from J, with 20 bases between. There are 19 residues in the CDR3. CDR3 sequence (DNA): TGCGCCAGCAGTAAGTTTGTTACAGACCTCATCTCTGGGGCCAACGTCCTGACTTTC. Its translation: CASSKFVTDLISGANVLTF.

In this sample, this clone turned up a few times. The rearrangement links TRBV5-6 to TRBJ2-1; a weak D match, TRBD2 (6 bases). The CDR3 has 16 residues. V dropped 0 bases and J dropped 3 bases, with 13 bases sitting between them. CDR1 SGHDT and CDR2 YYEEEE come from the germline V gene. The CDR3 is CASSLANRRDYNEQFF. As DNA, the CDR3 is TGTGCCAGCAGCTTGGCCAATCGGCGGGACTACAATGAGCAGTTCTTC.

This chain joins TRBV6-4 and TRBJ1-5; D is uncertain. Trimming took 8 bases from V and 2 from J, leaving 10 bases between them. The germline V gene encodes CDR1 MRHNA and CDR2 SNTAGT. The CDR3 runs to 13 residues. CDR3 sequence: CASPARGNQPQHF. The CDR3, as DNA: TGTGCCAGCCCTGCGCGGGGCAATCAGCCCCAGCATTTT.

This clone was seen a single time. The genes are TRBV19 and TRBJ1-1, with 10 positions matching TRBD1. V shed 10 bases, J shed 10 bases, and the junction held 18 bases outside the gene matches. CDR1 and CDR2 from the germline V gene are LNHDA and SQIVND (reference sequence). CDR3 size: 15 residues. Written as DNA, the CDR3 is TGTGCCACTAACCGACCGGGACAGGGGCTCTCGGGAGCTTTCTTT. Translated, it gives CATNRPGQGLSGAFF.

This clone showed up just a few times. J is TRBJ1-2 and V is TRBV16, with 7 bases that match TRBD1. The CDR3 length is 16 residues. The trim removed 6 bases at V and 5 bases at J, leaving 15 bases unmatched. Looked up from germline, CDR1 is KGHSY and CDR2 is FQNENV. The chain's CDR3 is CASSITNRDSRYGYTF. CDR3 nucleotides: TGTGCCAGCAGTATTACGAACCGGGACAGCAGATATGGCTACACCTTC.

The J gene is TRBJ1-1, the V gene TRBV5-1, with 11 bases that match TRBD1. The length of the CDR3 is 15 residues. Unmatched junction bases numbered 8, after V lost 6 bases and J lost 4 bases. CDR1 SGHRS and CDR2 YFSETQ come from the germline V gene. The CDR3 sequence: CASKVLGQGGTEAFF. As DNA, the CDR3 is TGCGCCAGCAAAGTGTTGGGACAGGGGGGCACTGAAGCTTTCTTT.

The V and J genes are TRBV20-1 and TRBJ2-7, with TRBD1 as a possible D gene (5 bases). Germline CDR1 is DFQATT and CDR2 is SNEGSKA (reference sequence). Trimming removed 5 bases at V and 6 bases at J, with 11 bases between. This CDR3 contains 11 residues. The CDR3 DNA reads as TGCAGTGCTTCGTCTCAGGGCGAGCAGTACTTC. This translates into CSASSQGEQYF.

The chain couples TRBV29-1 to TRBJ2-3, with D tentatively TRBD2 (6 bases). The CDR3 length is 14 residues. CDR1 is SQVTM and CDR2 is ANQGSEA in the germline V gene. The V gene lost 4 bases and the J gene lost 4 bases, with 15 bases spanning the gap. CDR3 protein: CSVALRSGSDTQYF. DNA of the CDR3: TGCAGCGTTGCCCTGAGAAGCGGGTCAGATACGCAGTATTTT.

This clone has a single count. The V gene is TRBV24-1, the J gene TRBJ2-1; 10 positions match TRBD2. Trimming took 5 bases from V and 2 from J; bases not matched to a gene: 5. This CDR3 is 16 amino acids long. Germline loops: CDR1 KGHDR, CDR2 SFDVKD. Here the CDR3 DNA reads TGTGCCACCAGTGGAACTAGCGGGGTCCCCTACAATGAGCAGTTCTTC. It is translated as CATSGTSGVPYNEQFF.